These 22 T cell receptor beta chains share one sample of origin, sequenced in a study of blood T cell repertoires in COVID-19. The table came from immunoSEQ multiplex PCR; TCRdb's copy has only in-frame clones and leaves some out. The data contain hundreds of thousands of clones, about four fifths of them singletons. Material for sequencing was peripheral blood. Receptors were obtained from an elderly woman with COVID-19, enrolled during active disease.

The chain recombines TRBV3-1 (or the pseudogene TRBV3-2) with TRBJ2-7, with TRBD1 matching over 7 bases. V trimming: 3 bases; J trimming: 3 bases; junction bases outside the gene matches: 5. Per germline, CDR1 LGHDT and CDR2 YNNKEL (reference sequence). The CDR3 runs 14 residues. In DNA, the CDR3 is TGTGCCAGCAGCCAGTCCGGGACAGACTACGAGCAGTACTTC. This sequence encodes CASSQSGTDYEQYF.

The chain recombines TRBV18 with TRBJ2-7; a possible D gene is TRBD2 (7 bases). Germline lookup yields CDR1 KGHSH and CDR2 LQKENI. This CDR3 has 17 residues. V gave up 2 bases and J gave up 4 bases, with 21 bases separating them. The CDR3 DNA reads TGTGCCAGCTCACCAGGGGGGGCCGGCTCCCTGGGGTACGAGCAGTACTTC. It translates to CASSPGGAGSLGYEQYF.

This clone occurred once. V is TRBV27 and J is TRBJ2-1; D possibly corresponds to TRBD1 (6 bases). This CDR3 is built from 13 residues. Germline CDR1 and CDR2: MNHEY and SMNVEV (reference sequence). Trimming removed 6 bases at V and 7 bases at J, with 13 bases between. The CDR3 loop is CASSEKRGNEQFF. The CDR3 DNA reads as TGTGCCAGCAGCGAAAAGAGGGGGAATGAGCAGTTCTTC.

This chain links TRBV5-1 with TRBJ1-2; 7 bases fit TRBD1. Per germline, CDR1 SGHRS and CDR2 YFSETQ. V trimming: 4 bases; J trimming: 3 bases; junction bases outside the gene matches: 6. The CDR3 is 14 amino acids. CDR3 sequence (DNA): TGCGCCAGCAGCATTTGGACAGGAGACTATGGCTACACCTTC. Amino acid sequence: CASSIWTGDYGYTF.

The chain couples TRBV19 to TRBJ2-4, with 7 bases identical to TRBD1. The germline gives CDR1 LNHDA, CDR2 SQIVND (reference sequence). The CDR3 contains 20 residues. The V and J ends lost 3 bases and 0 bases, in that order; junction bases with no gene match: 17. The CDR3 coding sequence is TGTGCCAGTAGTATGGTAGGGACAGCTCTCGGCACGCTAGCCAAAAACATTCAGTACTTC. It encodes CASSMVGTALGTLAKNIQYF.

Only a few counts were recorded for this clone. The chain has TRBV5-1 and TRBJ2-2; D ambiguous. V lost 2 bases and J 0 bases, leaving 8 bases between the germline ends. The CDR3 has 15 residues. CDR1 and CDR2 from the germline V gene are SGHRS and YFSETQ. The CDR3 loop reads CASSLQTSNTGELFF. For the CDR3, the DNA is TGCGCCAGCAGCTTACAGACCTCGAACACCGGGGAGCTGTTTTTT. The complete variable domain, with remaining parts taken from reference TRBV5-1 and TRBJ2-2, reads KAGVTQTPRYLIKTRGQQVTLSCSPISGHRSVSWYQQTPGQGLQFLFEYFSETQRNKGNFPGRFSGRQFSNSRSEMNVSTLELGDSALYLCASSLQTSNTGELFFGEGSRLTVL.

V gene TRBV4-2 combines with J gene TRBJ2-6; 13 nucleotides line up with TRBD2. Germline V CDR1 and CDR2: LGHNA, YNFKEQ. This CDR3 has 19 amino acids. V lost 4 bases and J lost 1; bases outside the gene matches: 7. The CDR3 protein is CASSRRLAGGLSGANVLTF. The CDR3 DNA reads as TGTGCCAGCAGCCGTCGACTAGCGGGGGGTTTATCTGGGGCCAACGTCCTGACTTTC.

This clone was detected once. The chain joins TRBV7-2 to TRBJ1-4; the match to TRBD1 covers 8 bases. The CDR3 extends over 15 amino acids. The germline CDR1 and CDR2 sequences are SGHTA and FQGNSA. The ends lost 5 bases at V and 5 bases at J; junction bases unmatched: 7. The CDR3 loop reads CASSQAGTGNEKLFF. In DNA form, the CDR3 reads TGTGCCAGCAGCCAGGCCGGGACAGGAAATGAAAAACTGTTTTTT.

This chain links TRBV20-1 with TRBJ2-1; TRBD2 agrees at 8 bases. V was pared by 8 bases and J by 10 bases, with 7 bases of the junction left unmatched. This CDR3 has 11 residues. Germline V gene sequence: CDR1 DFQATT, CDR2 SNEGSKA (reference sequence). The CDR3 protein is CSHPSGREQFF. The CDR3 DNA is TGCAGTCACCCAAGCGGGAGAGAGCAGTTCTTC.

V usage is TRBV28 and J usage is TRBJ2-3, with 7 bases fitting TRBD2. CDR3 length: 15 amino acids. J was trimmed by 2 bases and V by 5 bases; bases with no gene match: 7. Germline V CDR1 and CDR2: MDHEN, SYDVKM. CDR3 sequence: CASSPWGGDTDTQYF. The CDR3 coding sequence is TGTGCCAGCAGTCCTTGGGGAGGGGACACAGATACGCAGTATTTT.

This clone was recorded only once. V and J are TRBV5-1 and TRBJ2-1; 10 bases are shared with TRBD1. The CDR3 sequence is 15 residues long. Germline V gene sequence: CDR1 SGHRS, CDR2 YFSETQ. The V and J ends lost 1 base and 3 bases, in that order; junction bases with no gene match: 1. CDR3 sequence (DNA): TGCGCCAGCAGCTTGAGGACAGGGGGCTACAATGAGCAGTTCTTC. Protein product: CASSLRTGGYNEQFF. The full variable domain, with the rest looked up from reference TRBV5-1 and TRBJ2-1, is KAGVTQTPRYLIKTRGQQVTLSCSPISGHRSVSWYQQTPGQGLQFLFEYFSETQRNKGNFPGRFSGRQFSNSRSEMNVSTLELGDSALYLCASSLRTGGYNEQFFGPGTRLTVL.

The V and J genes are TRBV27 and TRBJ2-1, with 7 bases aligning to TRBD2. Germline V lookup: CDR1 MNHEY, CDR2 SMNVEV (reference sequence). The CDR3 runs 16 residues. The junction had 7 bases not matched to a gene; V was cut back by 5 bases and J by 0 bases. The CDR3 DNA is TGTGCCAGCAGTCCAAGCGGGACCAACTCCTACAATGAGCAGTTCTTC. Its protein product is CASSPSGTNSYNEQFF.

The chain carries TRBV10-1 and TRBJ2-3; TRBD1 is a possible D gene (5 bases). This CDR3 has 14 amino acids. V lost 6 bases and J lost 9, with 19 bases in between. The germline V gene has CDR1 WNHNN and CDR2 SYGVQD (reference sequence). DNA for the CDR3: TGCGCCAGCAGGGCTTCCACAGGCACCCCGACGCAGTATTTT. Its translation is CASRASTGTPTQYF.

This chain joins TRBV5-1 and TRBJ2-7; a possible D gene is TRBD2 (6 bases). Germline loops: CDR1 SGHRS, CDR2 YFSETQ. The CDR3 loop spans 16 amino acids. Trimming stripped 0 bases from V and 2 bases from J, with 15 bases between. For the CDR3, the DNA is TGCGCCAGCAGCTTGGGGCTGACTAGTCTCGCCTACGAGCAGTACTTC. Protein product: CASSLGLTSLAYEQYF. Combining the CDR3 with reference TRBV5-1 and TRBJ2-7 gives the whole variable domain KAGVTQTPRYLIKTRGQQVTLSCSPISGHRSVSWYQQTPGQGLQFLFEYFSETQRNKGNFPGRFSGRQFSNSRSEMNVSTLELGDSALYLCASSLGLTSLAYEQYFGPGTRLTVT.

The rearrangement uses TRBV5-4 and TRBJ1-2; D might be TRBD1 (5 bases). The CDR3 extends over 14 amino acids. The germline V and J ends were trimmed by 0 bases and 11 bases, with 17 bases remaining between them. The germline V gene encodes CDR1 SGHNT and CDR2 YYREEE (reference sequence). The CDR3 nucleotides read TGTGCCAGCAGCTTGGGGCGCAGGGATGGTCTATACACCTTC. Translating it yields CASSLGRRDGLYTF.

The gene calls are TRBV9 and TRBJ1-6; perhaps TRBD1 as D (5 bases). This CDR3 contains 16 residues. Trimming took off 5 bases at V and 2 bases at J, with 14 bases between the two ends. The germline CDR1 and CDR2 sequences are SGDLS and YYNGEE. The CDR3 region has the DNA TGTGCCAGCAGTGAAAGAGACAGAGCCTATAATTCACCCCTCCACTTT. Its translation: CASSERDRAYNSPLHF.

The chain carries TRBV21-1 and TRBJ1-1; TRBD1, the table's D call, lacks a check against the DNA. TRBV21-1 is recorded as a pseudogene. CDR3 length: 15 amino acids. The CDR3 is CASSFPGTPNTEAFF. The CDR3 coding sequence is TGTGCCAGCAGCTTCCCCGGGACACCGAACACTGAAGCTTTCTTT.

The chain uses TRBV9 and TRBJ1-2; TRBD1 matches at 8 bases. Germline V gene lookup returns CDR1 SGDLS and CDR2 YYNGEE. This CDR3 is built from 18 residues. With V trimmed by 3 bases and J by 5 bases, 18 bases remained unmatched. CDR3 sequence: CASSGTRTGRSPEYGYTF. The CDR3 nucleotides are TGTGCCAGCAGCGGCACCCGGACAGGGCGATCTCCCGAATATGGCTACACCTTC.

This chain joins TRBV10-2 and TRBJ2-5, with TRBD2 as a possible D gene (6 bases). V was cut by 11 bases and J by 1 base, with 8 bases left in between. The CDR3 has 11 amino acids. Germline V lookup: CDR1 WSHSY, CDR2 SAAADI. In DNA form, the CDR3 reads TGCGCCGCGGGGATCCAAGAGACCCAGTACTTC. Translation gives CAAGIQETQYF.

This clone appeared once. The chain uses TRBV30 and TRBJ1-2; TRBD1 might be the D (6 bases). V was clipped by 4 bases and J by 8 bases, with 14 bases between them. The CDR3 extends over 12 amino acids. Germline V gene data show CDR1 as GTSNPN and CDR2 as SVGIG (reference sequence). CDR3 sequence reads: CAWTRGLWGYTF. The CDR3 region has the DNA TGTGCCTGGACCAGGGGACTATGGGGCTACACCTTC.

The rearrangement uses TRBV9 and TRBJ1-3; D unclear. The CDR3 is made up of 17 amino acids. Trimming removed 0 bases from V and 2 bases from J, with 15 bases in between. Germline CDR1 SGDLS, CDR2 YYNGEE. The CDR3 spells CASSVAGSRATGNTIYF. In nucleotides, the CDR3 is TGTGCCAGCAGCGTAGCTGGGAGCAGAGCTACTGGAAACACCATATATTTT.

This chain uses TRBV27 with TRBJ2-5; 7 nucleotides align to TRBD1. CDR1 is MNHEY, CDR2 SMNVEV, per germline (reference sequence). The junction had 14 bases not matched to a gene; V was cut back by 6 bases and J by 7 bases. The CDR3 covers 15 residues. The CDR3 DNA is TGTGCCAGCAGGCAACAACAGGGGCCGGGTGGGACCCAGTACTTC. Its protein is CASRQQQGPGGTQYF.